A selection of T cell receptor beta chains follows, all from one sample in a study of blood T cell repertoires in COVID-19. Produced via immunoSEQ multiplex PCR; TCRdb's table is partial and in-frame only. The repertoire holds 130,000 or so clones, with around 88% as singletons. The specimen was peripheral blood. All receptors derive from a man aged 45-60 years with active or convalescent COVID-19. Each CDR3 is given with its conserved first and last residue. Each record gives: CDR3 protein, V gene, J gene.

CASSEALNRRETQYF	TRBV6-1	TRBJ2-5
CASSLDLRGGETQYF	TRBV5-1	TRBJ2-5
CASSPRGGALDKQYF	TRBV18	TRBJ2-7
CASSPGDFNSPLHF	TRBV3-1/TRBV3-2	TRBJ1-6
CASSATGSTISSPLHF	TRBV9	TRBJ1-6
CASSPQGTGINEKLFF	TRBV4-3	TRBJ1-4
CASSQSTGNLGSPLHF	TRBV3-1/TRBV3-2	TRBJ1-6
CASSPTTSVAYEQYF	TRBV5-1	TRBJ2-7
CASSADRGRDTQYF	TRBV2	TRBJ2-3
CATHKPQETQYF	TRBV5-1	TRBJ2-5
CASSSLGGSNQPQHF	TRBV7-6	TRBJ1-5
CASRGTSGFAYEQYF	TRBV2	TRBJ2-7
CASSLTFDRGNSPLHF	TRBV7-8	TRBJ1-6
CASSEAGQVNYEQYF	TRBV6-1	TRBJ2-7
CSVDTGTGPRETQYF	TRBV29-1	TRBJ2-5
CASSYLGQGRNNEQFF	TRBV6-5	TRBJ2-1
CASSTGTSGGDWAKTQYF	TRBV9	TRBJ2-5
CASSGGYGYTF	TRBV19	TRBJ1-2
CASSYGRSGANVLTF	TRBV6-5	TRBJ2-6
CSVDGFFGGGKYF	TRBV29-1	TRBJ2-5
CASSLGQTAFF	TRBV12-3/TRBV12-4	TRBJ1-1
CASSGAQGEASFEQYF	TRBV2	TRBJ2-7
CASSLEQGGNYGYTF	TRBV5-5	TRBJ1-2
CASSRGGMGQNTEAFF	TRBV7-9	TRBJ1-1
CASSSQGDPPGVF	TRBV11-2	TRBJ2-7
CASSLKVGGRSQETQYF	TRBV13	TRBJ2-5